This T cell receptor beta chain was identified during a study of shared clonotypes between healthy human individuals (dated by TCRdb to 2018 to 2020). Background on the whole study: A couple of women and a few men aged 18 to 49 years were included in the cohort. To increase sequencing depth and limit assay-specific biases, different laboratories used diverse techniques to prepare libraries and sequence TCR repertoires. For each donor, three plates each were used for CD4 naive and CD4 memory, two plates were used for CD8 naive, and one plate was used for CD8 memory. Per donor, leukapheresis produced somewhere between about 0.8 and 9 billion PBMCs. To estimate repertoire size and how much clonotypes are shared between individuals, the study performed deep sequencing of blood TCR repertoires from a handful of healthy adults. Study-level results and caveats: Clonotypes shared by all four sorted-subset donors showed higher generation probabilities than non-shared clonotypes. Sampling was limited to blood, and TCR repertoires in tissue likely differ from TCR repertoires in blood. Across several donors, around 5% of naive CD4, 3% to 3.5% of naive CD8, about 2.3% of memory CD4, and under 0.45% of memory CD8 clonotypes were shared. The genetic and exposure-history diversity represented was limited by the small number of donors. Estimated clonotype richness was generally larger for naive than for memory subsets. Even with the large sequencing depth, rarefaction of the sorted-subset datasets indicated that sequencing was incomplete. Pairwise subsampling indicated that sequencing depth was expected to affect the degree of clonotype sharing among donors.

Donors were healthy HIV-negative adults with no recently reported acute infections or vaccinations. All donors were Caucasian adults living in Nashville, Tennessee, USA. CD4+ T cells were enriched by magnetic negative selection, after which naive cells were positively selected on CD45RA and the negative fraction was taken as the memory subset. After blood collection by leukapheresis, PBMCs were isolated using Ficoll-Histopaque density gradient centrifugation and then cryopreserved in the vapor phase of liquid nitrogen. Analytical flow cytometry was used to check the purity and quantity of each magnetically sorted T cell population. Genomic DNA was isolated from each sorted fraction and quantified by UV absorbance on a Nanodrop 2000c. On this clone itself: What this receptor recognizes is not known. No much larger clone is present one base from it, and per-base qualities are unavailable.

Using the deep immunoSEQ assay, TCR CDR3 regions were amplified from genomic DNA by multiplex PCR. Extracted genomic DNA from each cell subset was spread evenly across all wells of several immunoSEQ 96-well plates, with each plate serving as a replicate. For sorted subsets, each replicate PCR was loaded with roughly 200 ng genomic DNA, equivalent to 30,000 or so T cell genomes. The purified libraries were quantified using a Qubit 3.0 fluorometer, sized with a Bioanalyzer 2100, and then quantified again using the KAPA Library Quantification kit. Each immunoSEQ 96-well plate was sequenced on its own single-read 150-cycle Illumina NextSeq 550 flow cell. The published analysis was carried out like this. Because the immunoSEQ output held only junctional sequences and lacked quality scores, the filtering could not match the filtering applied to full-length reads. To assign V/J genes and CDR3, sequences were annotated against IMGT germline references using PyIR, a Python wrapper for IgBLAST v1.9. Any read was removed if the V/J assignment was weak (E-value above 1e-6), the CDR3 was missing, or the read contained stop codons, out-of-frame junctions, or ambiguous translated residues. V3J clonotypes were defined as sequences sharing an identical inferred V gene, J gene, and CDR3 amino acid sequence. To compute the percentage overlap between repertoires, the number of shared unique clonotypes was divided by the size of the smaller repertoire. RTK rarefaction, the Chao1 estimator, and Recon v2.1 estimates of unobserved clonotypes were used to assess repertoire richness. Generation probabilities for all TCRbeta clonotypes obtained by the gDNA method from a few donors were computed using OLGA. Sourced from immuneACCESS, this table was stored by TCRdb with only in-frame sequences that have V and J called. A share of the clones is absent; for the studies checked, an unresolved V gene accounts for under half, and the remainder has no known explanation. The V and J calls and clone size come from that table; D and trimming were worked out from the DNA. This sample has about 960,000 clones in its table, and approximately 80% of those were observed once. Approximately 1.5% of the sample goes to the ten largest clones.

Counted from cysteine to phenylalanine, this CDR3 has 15 amino acids. Only the CDR3 region is kept as DNA, spanning 45 bases read in frame from base 1. Trimmed from V: 2 bases; trimmed from J: 3 bases; junction bases lacking a gene match: 5. Based on the germline V gene, the CDR1 and CDR2 sequences are SGDLS and YYNGEE. This clonotype originated in a young man in good health. Recombination linked TRBV9 to TRBJ2-3, with 8 central nucleotides matching TRBD2. Sequencing used memory CD4+ T cells sorted from blood. The cell subset or site label for this specimen denotes: CD45RA-negative fraction. The sequenced DNA is TGTGCCAGCAGCGTTTCCGGGAGGGAAACAGATACGCAGTATTTT. Its translation reads: CASSVSGRETDTQYF. The entire variable domain, with the stretches around the CDR3 drawn from the reference TRBV9 and TRBJ2-3 proteins, is DSGVTQTPKHLITATGQRVTLRCSPRSGDLSVYWYQQSLDQGLQFLIQYYNGEERAKGNILERFSAQQFPDLHSELNLSSLELGDSALYFCASSVSGRETDTQYFGPGTRLTVL.